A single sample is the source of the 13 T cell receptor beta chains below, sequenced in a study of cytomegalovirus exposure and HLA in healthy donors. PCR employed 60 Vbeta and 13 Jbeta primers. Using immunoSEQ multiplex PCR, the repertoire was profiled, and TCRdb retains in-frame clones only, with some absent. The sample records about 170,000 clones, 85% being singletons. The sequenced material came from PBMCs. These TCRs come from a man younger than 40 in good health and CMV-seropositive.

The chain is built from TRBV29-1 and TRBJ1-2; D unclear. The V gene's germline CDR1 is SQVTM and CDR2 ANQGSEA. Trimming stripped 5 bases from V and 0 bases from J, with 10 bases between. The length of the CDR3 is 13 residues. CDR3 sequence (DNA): TGCAGCGTTAGGTCGGCGGCTAACTATGGCTACACCTTC. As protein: CSVRSAANYGYTF.

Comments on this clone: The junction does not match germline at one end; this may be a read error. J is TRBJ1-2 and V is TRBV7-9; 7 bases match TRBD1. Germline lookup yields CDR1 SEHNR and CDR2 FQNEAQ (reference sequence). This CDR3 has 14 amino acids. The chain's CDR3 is CSSSHDRDRYGYTF. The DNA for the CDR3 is TGTTCCAGCAGCCACGACAGGGACCGATATGGCTACACCTTC.

The DNA of the CDR3 is TGTGCCAGCAGCGCGGACAGTAGGCAAGAGACCCAGTACTTC. As protein: CASSADSRQETQYF. The V and J genes are TRBV5-4 and TRBJ2-5; D is perhaps TRBD1 (6 bases). Germline V gene sequence: CDR1 SGHNT, CDR2 YYREEE (reference sequence). V lost 4 bases and J 2 bases, leaving 12 bases between the germline ends. The length of the CDR3 is 14 residues.

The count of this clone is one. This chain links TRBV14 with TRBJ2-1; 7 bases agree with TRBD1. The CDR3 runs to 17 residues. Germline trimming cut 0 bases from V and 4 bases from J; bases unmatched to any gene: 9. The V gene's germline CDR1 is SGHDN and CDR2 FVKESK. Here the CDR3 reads CASSQETTGYGYNEQFF. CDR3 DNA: TGTGCCAGCAGCCAAGAGACGACAGGGTACGGATACAATGAGCAGTTCTTC.

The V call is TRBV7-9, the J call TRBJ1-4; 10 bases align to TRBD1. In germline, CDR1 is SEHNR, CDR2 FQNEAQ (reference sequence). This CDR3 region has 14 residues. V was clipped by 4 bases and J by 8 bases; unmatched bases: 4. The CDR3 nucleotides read TGTGCCAGCAGCTCCGGGACAGGGGTCGAAAAACTGTTTTTT. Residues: CASSSGTGVEKLFF.

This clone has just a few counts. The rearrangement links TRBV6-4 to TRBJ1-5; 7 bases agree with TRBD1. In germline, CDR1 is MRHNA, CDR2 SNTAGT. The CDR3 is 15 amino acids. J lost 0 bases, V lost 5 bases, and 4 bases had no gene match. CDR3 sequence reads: CASSPGTDSNQPQHF. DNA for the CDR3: TGTGCCAGCAGTCCCGGGACAGATAGCAATCAGCCCCAGCATTTT.

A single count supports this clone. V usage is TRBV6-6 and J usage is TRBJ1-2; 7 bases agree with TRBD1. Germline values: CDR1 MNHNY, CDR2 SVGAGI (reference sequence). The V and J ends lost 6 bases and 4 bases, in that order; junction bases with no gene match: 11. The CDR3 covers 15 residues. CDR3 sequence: CASSLDPGQIYGYTF. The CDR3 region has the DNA TGTGCCAGCAGCTTAGATCCGGGACAGATCTATGGCTACACCTTC.

CDR3 nucleotides: TGTGCCAGCAGCTTACGACCGACAGGGCTGGGGAACACTGAAGCTTTCTTT. Its translation is CASSLRPTGLGNTEAFF. The chain recombines TRBV5-6 with TRBJ1-1; 7 positions match TRBD1. The CDR3 spans 17 residues. Germline CDR1 reads SGHDT; CDR2 reads YYEEEE. J gave up 1 base and V 2 bases, and 11 bases lay outside the gene matches.

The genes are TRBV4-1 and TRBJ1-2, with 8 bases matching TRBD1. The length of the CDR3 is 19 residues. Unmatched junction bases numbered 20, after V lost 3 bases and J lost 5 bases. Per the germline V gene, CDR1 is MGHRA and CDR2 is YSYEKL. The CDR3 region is CASSQGSGGRVWVEYGYTF. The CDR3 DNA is TGCGCCAGCAGCCAGGGATCAGGGGGCAGGGTGTGGGTGGAGTATGGCTACACCTTC.

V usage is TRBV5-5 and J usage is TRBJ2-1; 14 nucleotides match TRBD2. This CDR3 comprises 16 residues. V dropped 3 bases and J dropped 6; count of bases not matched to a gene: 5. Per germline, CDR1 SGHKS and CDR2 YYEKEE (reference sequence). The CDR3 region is CASSWGLAGDGNEQFF. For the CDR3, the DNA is TGTGCCAGCAGCTGGGGACTAGCGGGAGATGGCAATGAGCAGTTCTTC.

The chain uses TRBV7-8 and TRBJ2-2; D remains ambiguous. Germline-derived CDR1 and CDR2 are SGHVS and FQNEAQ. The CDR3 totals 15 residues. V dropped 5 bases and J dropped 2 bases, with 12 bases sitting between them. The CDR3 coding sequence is TGTGCCAGCAGCCCCCGACGGGTCAACACCGGGGAGCTGTTTTTT. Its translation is CASSPRRVNTGELFF.

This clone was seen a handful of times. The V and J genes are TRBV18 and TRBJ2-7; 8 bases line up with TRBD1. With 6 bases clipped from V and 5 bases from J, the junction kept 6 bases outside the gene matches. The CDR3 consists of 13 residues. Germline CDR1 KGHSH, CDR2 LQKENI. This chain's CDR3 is CASSLDRGDEQYF. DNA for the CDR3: TGTGCCAGCTCGCTCGACAGGGGCGACGAGCAGTACTTC.

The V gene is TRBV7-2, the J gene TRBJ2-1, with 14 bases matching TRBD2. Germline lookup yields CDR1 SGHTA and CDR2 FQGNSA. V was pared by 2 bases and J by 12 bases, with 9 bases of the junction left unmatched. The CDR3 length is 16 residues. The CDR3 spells CASSLPGLAGGSGQFF. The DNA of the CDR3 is TGTGCCAGCAGCTTACCCGGACTAGCGGGAGGCTCGGGGCAGTTCTTC.